The 3 T cell receptor beta chains listed next were all sequenced from one sample in a study of T cell responses to AZD1222 COVID-19 vaccine. Generated by immunoSEQ multiplex PCR, the TCRdb table keeps only in-frame clones and is missing some. The sample has approximately 76,000 clones, 80% to 95% seen once; the top ten hold 4.5% to 5.5%. The starting material was peripheral blood, obtained on day 0 of MenACWY control vaccination. All receptors come from an adult in good health.

The chain carries TRBV11-2 and TRBJ1-1; D not resolved. The germline V gene has CDR1 SGHAT and CDR2 FQNNGV. Deletions cut 5 bases from V and 0 bases from J, with 16 bases between. The length of the CDR3 is 16 residues. CDR3 in amino acids: CASSPGPGLMNTEAFF. CDR3 sequence (DNA): TGTGCCAGCAGCCCAGGTCCGGGTCTAATGAACACTGAAGCTTTCTTT.

This chain links TRBV19 with TRBJ1-2, with D possibly matching TRBD1 (5 bases). CDR3 length: 11 amino acids. CDR1 and CDR2 from the germline V gene are LNHDA and SQIVND (reference sequence). Trimming removed 9 bases from V and 2 bases from J, with 7 bases in between. CDR3 loop: CASGGNYGYTF. The CDR3 region has the DNA TGTGCCAGCGGGGGAAACTATGGCTACACCTTC.

J is TRBJ1-5 and V is TRBV30; 7 bases match TRBD1. Germline CDR1 and CDR2: GTSNPN and SVGIG (reference sequence). The CDR3 totals 14 residues. V shed 5 bases, J shed 3 bases, and the junction held 7 bases outside the gene matches. CDR3 region: CAWGPGTVNQPQHF. The CDR3 nucleotides read TGTGCCTGGGGGCCCGGGACAGTCAATCAGCCCCAGCATTTT. Full variable domain (remainder filled in from reference TRBV30 and TRBJ1-5): SQTIHQWPATLVQPVGSPLSLECTVEGTSNPNLYWYRQAAGRGLQLLFYSVGIGQISSEVPQNLSASRPQDRQFILSSKKLLLSDSGFYLCAWGPGTVNQPQHFGDGTRLSIL.